The rows below give T cell receptor beta chains drawn from one sample of a study of blood T cell repertoires in COVID-19. Profiling relied on immunoSEQ multiplex PCR, and the TCRdb table lists in-frame clones only, not all of them. The data contain roughly 43,000 clones, roughly 87% of them singletons. Sequences were obtained from peripheral blood. The receptors shown here come from a man in his 60s with active COVID-19. Both conserved end residues are part of each CDR3. A D gene is named only where the DNA matches it firmly. The size of a clone is reported for some rows only, either as once, few or many, or as a class for expanded clones.

cdr3_aa cdr3_nt d_call clone_size j_call v_call
CASSQDWVGGDTQYF TGTGCCAGCAGCCAAGACTGGGTAGGAGGAGATACGCAGTATTTT . . TRBJ2-3 TRBV3-1/TRBV3-2
CASATRDRVYEQYF TGTGCCAGTGCGACCCGGGACAGGGTCTACGAACAGTACTTC TRBD1 . TRBJ2-7 TRBV19
CASSQGTSGTIVYEQYF TGCGCCAGCAGCCAAGGGACTAGCGGGACTATAGTCTACGAGCAGTACTTC TRBD2 . TRBJ2-7 TRBV4-1
CASSPLAGPSSYNEQFF TGTGCCAGCAGCCCCCTAGCGGGGCCGAGCTCCTACAATGAGCAGTTCTTC TRBD2 . TRBJ2-1 TRBV7-3
CASSLVPRGEQYF TGCGCCAGCAGCTTGGTTCCTCGAGGGGAGCAGTACTTC . few TRBJ2-7 TRBV5-1
CASSFPGTGELFF TGTGCCAGCAGTTTCCCGGGGACCGGGGAGCTGTTTTTT . . TRBJ2-2 TRBV28
CASSFTGPGEQYF TGTGCCAGCAGTTTCACAGGTCCGGGCGAGCAGTACTTC . . TRBJ2-7 TRBV28
CASSRAARNEKLFF TGTGCCAGCTCCCGAGCGGCCCGTAATGAAAAACTGTTTTTT . . TRBJ1-4 TRBV9
CASSQMGQGVEKLFF TGTGCCAGCAGCCAAATGGGACAGGGTGTGGAAAAACTGTTTTTT TRBD1 . TRBJ1-4 TRBV14
CASSLAGGNGNEQFF TGTGCCAGCAGTTTGGCGGGAGGGAATGGCAATGAGCAGTTCTTC TRBD2 once TRBJ2-1 TRBV27
CASSPPGQGLQNEQFF TGTGCCAGCAGCCCCCCGGGACAGGGGTTGCAGAATGAGCAGTTCTTC TRBD1 . TRBJ2-1 TRBV5-5
CASSERTGRDNEQFF TGTGCCAGCAGTGAAAGGACAGGGCGTGACAATGAGCAGTTCTTC TRBD1 . TRBJ2-1 TRBV6-1
CASSLELAGDYSAKQYF TGTGCCAGCAGCTTGGAACTAGCGGGGGATTATTCCGCCAAGCAGTACTTC TRBD2 . TRBJ2-7 TRBV5-4
CASSTRTGEGNEKLFF TGTGCCAGCAGCACACGAACCGGGGAGGGGAATGAAAAACTGTTTTTT . . TRBJ1-4 TRBV7-2
CASSLGRTANTEAFF TGTGCCAGCAGCTTAGGTAGGACAGCGAACACTGAAGCTTTCTTT . . TRBJ1-1 TRBV7-2
CASSISGTSFNEQFF TGTGCCAGCAGCATTTCCGGGACTAGCTTCAATGAGCAGTTCTTC TRBD2 . TRBJ2-1 TRBV9
CASRAPGRTSRNTEAFF TGTGCCAGTAGAGCGCCTGGGAGGACATCCAGGAACACTGAAGCTTTCTTT . . TRBJ1-1 TRBV19
CASCWEIQETQYF TGTGCCAGCTGCTGGGAGATTCAAGAGACCCAGTACTTC . . TRBJ2-5 TRBV11-1
CASSLGVGGYNEQFF TGTGCCAGCAGCTTAGGGGTGGGGGGCTACAATGAGCAGTTCTTC . . TRBJ2-1 TRBV7-2
CASSEASYNEQFF TGTGCCAGCAGTGAAGCCAGTTACAATGAGCAGTTCTTC . . TRBJ2-1 TRBV6-1
CAWSKGGSNYGYTF TGTGCCTGGAGTAAGGGAGGGAGCAACTATGGCTACACCTTC . . TRBJ1-2 TRBV30
CASSTLQGSTGELFF TGCGCCAGCAGCACCCTACAGGGGAGCACCGGGGAGCTGTTTTTT TRBD1 . TRBJ2-2 TRBV5-1
CASSLPRAPSNYGYTF TGTGCCAGCAGTTTACCCAGGGCGCCGTCGAACTATGGCTACACCTTC . . TRBJ1-2 TRBV28
CASSSGLAAYEQYF TGTGCCAGCAGCTCGGGACTAGCGGCCTACGAGCAGTACTTC TRBD2 . TRBJ2-7 TRBV7-8